One sample yielded the 24 T cell receptor beta chains listed below, sequenced in a study of memory CD8 T cells in hepatitis C reinfection. The data were produced by immunoSEQ multiplex PCR, yet TCRdb's version contains in-frame clones alone and is incomplete. The sample has approximately 46,000 clones, roughly 89% seen once. As for time point: late/post reinfection, 12 to 24 weeks after detection. TCR sequencing was done directly ex vivo on sorted cells, without expansion in vitro. Material for sequencing was naive CD8+ T cells sorted from blood. The receptors here all came from a man aged 18-30 years with hepatitis C virus infection.

The chain links TRBV2 to TRBJ2-2; 10 nucleotides line up with TRBD2. This CDR3 contains 17 residues. V lost 3 bases and J lost 1; bases outside the gene matches: 5. Germline V gives CDR1 SNHLY, CDR2 FYNNEI. The CDR3 loop reads CASSDSASGGNTGELFF. The DNA of the CDR3 is TGTGCCAGCAGTGACTCGGCTAGCGGGGGGAACACCGGGGAGCTGTTTTTT.

This chain links TRBV6-4 with TRBJ2-7; D not resolved. V gave up 11 bases and J gave up 0 bases, with 11 bases separating them. The CDR3 is 12 residues long. In germline, CDR1 is MRHNA, CDR2 SNTAGT. CDR3 DNA sequence: TGTGCCCTCGAACGGGTCTCCTACGAGCAGTACGTC. Its protein is CALERVSYEQYV.

This chain joins TRBV4-1 and TRBJ2-1; TRBD2 agrees at 10 bases. The CDR3 totals 18 residues. Germline CDR1 MGHRA, CDR2 YSYEKL. The V gene end was trimmed by 1 base and the J gene end by 6 bases; junction bases not matched to a gene: 12. The CDR3 DNA sequence: TGCGCCAGCAGCCAAGTTACTAGCGGGATGAGGGGAACCAATGAGCAGTTCTTC. Translated, it gives CASSQVTSGMRGTNEQFF.

V usage is TRBV6-6 and J usage is TRBJ2-7, with TRBD1 matching 8 bases. This CDR3 spans 14 amino acids. The V and J ends lost 0 bases and 4 bases, in that order; junction bases with no gene match: 2. CDR1 is MNHNY, CDR2 SVGAGI, per germline (reference sequence). DNA of the CDR3: TGTGCCAGCAGTTACTCAGGACAGGGATACGAGCAGTACGTC. It encodes CASSYSGQGYEQYV.

The DNA of the CDR3 is TGTGCCACCAGCAGAGAGGGGGGGAATCAGCCCCAGCATTTT. This sequence encodes CATSREGGNQPQHF. The J gene is TRBJ1-5, the V gene TRBV15; D might be TRBD1 (5 bases). The CDR3 has 14 residues. CDR1 and CDR2 (germline): LNHNV, YYDKDF (reference sequence). Trimming pared 0 bases from V and 4 bases from J, leaving 7 bases between.

The rearrangement uses TRBV2 and TRBJ2-7; maybe TRBD1 (6 bases). The V end lost 10 bases, the J end lost 7 bases, and 23 bases lay between the germline ends. The germline V gene has CDR1 SNHLY and CDR2 FYNNEI. This CDR3 is 14 amino acids long. The CDR3 region is CAIEGAGEMKEQYF. In DNA, the CDR3 is TGTGCCATCGAAGGGGCAGGGGAAATGAAGGAGCAGTACTTC.

This chain uses TRBV28 with TRBJ1-2; the D gene is possibly TRBD1 (5 bases). From germline, CDR1 is MDHEN and CDR2 SYDVKM. With 6 bases removed from V and 1 base from J, the gap between germline ends came to 21 bases. The CDR3 is 17 amino acids. CDR3 amino acids: CASRWEQANTRNYGYTF. The CDR3 coding sequence is TGTGCCAGCAGGTGGGAACAGGCGAATACACGTAACTATGGCTACACCTTC.

The rearrangement joins TRBV15 to TRBJ1-3; the D gene is possibly TRBD1 (6 bases). V was trimmed by 5 bases and J by 4 bases, leaving 21 bases between them. This CDR3 spans 17 amino acids. CDR1 and CDR2 (germline): LNHNV, YYDKDF (reference sequence). The CDR3: CATSETTGIGVGNTIYF. The CDR3, as DNA: TGTGCCACCAGCGAAACCACAGGGATCGGAGTAGGAAACACCATATATTTT.

This sequence joins TRBV28 and TRBJ2-7; tentative D call: TRBD1 (6 bases). This CDR3 is 15 amino acids long. Deletions cut 3 bases from V and 3 bases from J, with 15 bases between. Germline V gene sequence: CDR1 MDHEN, CDR2 SYDVKM. The CDR3 region has the DNA TGTGCCAGCAGTTTCAGGGGACGTCGTCTCTACGAGCAGTACTTC. Its translation: CASSFRGRRLYEQYF.

V is TRBV6-5 and J is TRBJ1-1, with D unresolved. The germline CDR1 and CDR2 sequences are MNHEY and SVGAGI. The V end was cut by 5 bases, the J end by 3 bases, with 10 bases between. This CDR3 comprises 13 residues. The CDR3 region has the DNA TGTGCCAGCAGTAACGGGGTGTACACTGAAGCTTTCTTT. Translation gives CASSNGVYTEAFF.

V is TRBV28 and J is TRBJ2-1; D ambiguous. This CDR3 comprises 14 residues. The germline gives CDR1 MDHEN, CDR2 SYDVKM. V lost 1 base and J lost 0, with 4 bases in between. Here the CDR3 reads CASSLSSSYNEQFF. CDR3 coding DNA: TGTGCCAGCAGTTTATCCAGCTCCTACAATGAGCAGTTCTTC.

The chain couples TRBV28 to TRBJ1-2, with D possibly matching TRBD1 (5 bases). The CDR3 loop spans 16 amino acids. V was pared by 6 bases and J by 4 bases, with 21 bases between. Germline CDR1 and CDR2: MDHEN and SYDVKM. The CDR3: CASSPLIDGDFYGYTF. The CDR3 DNA reads as TGTGCCAGCAGCCCCCTGATCGACGGGGACTTCTATGGCTACACCTTC.

This chain uses TRBV5-1 with TRBJ2-1, with a weak D call TRBD1 (7 bases). This CDR3 has 17 amino acids. In germline, CDR1 is SGHRS, CDR2 YFSETQ. The V end lost 4 bases, the J end lost 0 bases, and 17 bases lay between the germline ends. The CDR3 DNA reads TGCGCCAGCAGCGAGGGATACAGGGGAGGCTCCTACAATGAGCAGTTCTTC. It translates to CASSEGYRGGSYNEQFF.

The V and J genes are TRBV25-1 and TRBJ2-1; D is possibly TRBD2 (6 bases). CDR1 and CDR2 from the germline V gene are MGHDK and SYGVNS. This CDR3 contains 17 residues. V dropped 4 bases and J dropped 5 bases, with 21 bases sitting between them. CDR3 in amino acids: CASSVRLAEGPHNEQFF. The CDR3 DNA sequence: TGTGCCAGCAGTGTTAGGTTGGCGGAGGGCCCTCACAATGAGCAGTTCTTC.

This chain connects TRBV7-2 to TRBJ2-3; 7 bases agree with TRBD1. V was pared by 3 bases and J by 2 bases, with 14 bases of the junction left unmatched. CDR1 and CDR2 (germline): SGHTA, FQGNSA. The CDR3 totals 18 residues. CDR3 amino acids: CASSFPNDRADLTDTQYF. The CDR3 bases are TGTGCCAGCAGCTTCCCAAATGACAGGGCGGATCTCACAGATACGCAGTATTTT.

V and J are TRBV19 and TRBJ1-6, with 9 bases aligning to TRBD1. CDR3 length equals 13 residues. Germline CDR1 LNHDA, CDR2 SQIVND (reference sequence). V lost 7 bases and J lost 7; bases outside the gene matches: 2. DNA of the CDR3: TGTGCCAGTATGGACAGGGGAAATTCACCCCTCCACTTT. Residues: CASMDRGNSPLHF. The complete variable domain, with remaining parts taken from reference TRBV19 and TRBJ1-6, reads DGGITQSPKYLFRKEGQNVTLSCEQNLNHDAMYWYRQDPGQGLRLIYYSQIVNDFQKGDIAEGYSVSREKKESFPLTVTSAQKNPTAFYLCASMDRGNSPLHFGNGTRLTVT.

V is TRBV7-2 and J is TRBJ2-7, with 7 bases aligning to TRBD1. The CDR3 is 15 amino acids. Germline-derived CDR1 and CDR2 are SGHTA and FQGNSA. V trimming: 1 base; J trimming: 3 bases; junction bases outside the gene matches: 6. DNA for the CDR3: TGTGCCAGCAGCTTAGGGGGTCCAGGGGGCTACGAGCAGTACGTC. This gives the protein CASSLGGPGGYEQYV.

J is TRBJ1-5 and V is TRBV7-8; D not certain. This CDR3 spans 14 amino acids. Per the germline V gene, CDR1 is SGHVS and CDR2 is FQNEAQ. V was shortened by 4 bases and J by 9 bases, with 16 bases between the two germline ends. CDR3 bases: TGTGCCAGCAGCTCGAAAAAATCCTGGAGGCCCCAGCATTTT. This translates into CASSSKKSWRPQHF.

This clone was found once. The chain employs TRBV27 and TRBJ2-7; a possible D gene is TRBD2 (6 bases). Germline CDR1 and CDR2: MNHEY and SMNVEV (reference sequence). The length of the CDR3 is 15 residues. The V end lost 2 bases, the J end lost 0 bases, and 11 bases lay between the germline ends. CDR3 protein: CASSLGSGSSYEQYF. The CDR3 DNA reads as TGTGCCAGCAGTTTAGGTTCCGGGAGCTCCTACGAGCAGTACTTC.

This clone came up a few times. The chain carries TRBV7-9 and TRBJ1-1, with a tentative D call TRBD1 (5 bases). The V end lost 5 bases, the J end lost 8 bases, and 15 bases lay between the germline ends. The CDR3 sequence is 13 residues long. Per germline, CDR1 SEHNR and CDR2 FQNEAQ (reference sequence). The CDR3 nucleotides read TGTGCCAGCAGCCCTTTGGACACCTTCGAAGCTTTCTTT. This sequence encodes CASSPLDTFEAFF.

This chain links TRBV7-8 with TRBJ2-3, with 12 bases identical to TRBD2. Unmatched junction bases numbered 12, after V lost 2 bases and J lost 6 bases. Germline V gene sequence: CDR1 SGHVS, CDR2 FQNEAQ. The CDR3 loop spans 18 amino acids. CDR3 sequence (DNA): TGTGCCAGCAGCTTACGTTCGCTAGCGGGAGGGCCAGGGGATACGCAGTATTTT. Its translation: CASSLRSLAGGPGDTQYF.

This clone showed up just once. This chain joins TRBV5-5 and TRBJ1-2; D remains unclear. The germline V gene has CDR1 SGHKS and CDR2 YYEKEE (reference sequence). The CDR3 sequence is 16 residues long. V was clipped by 4 bases and J by 0 bases, with 16 bases between them. This chain's CDR3 is CASSPGPINPNYGYTF. Here the CDR3 DNA reads TGTGCCAGCAGCCCTGGGCCGATCAATCCTAACTATGGCTACACCTTC.

The rearrangement joins TRBV6-6 to TRBJ2-2; 9 bases line up with TRBD1. The CDR3 is made up of 16 amino acids. J lost 4 bases, V lost 8 bases, and 11 bases had no gene match. Germline loops: CDR1 MNHNY, CDR2 SVGAGI (reference sequence). Here the CDR3 reads CASVTYLDRGTGELFF. CDR3 nucleotide sequence: TGTGCCAGCGTAACTTACCTGGACAGGGGCACCGGGGAGCTGTTTTTT.

The chain joins TRBV9 to TRBJ2-2, with a weak D call TRBD1 (5 bases). Trimming shortened V by 3 bases and J by 3 bases, and 12 bases separated the two germline ends. The CDR3 length is 15 residues. From germline, CDR1 is SGDLS and CDR2 YYNGEE. This CDR3 is CASSDTGADTGELFF. CDR3 coding DNA: TGTGCCAGCAGCGATACAGGTGCCGACACCGGGGAGCTGTTTTTT.